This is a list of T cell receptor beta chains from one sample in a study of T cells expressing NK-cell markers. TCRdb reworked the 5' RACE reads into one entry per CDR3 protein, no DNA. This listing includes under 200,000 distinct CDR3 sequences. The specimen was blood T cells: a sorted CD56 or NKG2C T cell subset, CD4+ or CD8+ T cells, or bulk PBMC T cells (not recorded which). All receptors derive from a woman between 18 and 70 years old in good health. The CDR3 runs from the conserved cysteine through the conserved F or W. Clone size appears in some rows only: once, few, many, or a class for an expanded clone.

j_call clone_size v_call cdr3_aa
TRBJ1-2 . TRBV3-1 CASSQAAGGAYGYTF
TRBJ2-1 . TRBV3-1 CASSQYLAVEQFF
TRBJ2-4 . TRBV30 CASTENVAKNIQYF
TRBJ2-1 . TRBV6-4 CASSGTFPGEQFF
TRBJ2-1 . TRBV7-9 CASSLFGLENEQFF
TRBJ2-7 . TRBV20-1 CSAPRAGGVNEQYF
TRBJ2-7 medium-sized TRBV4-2 CASSQRSLREGSYEQYF
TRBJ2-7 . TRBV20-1 CSAIFPGRWGEQYF
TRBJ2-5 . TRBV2 CASTSTGETQYF
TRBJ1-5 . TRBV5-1 CASSLTLNQPQHF
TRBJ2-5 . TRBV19 CASAGSSETQYF
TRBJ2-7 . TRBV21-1 CASSKGGTEYEQYF
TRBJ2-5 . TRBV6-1 CASSPGLAGGYQETQYF
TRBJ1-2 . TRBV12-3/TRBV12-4 CASSPTPQGSAYGYTF
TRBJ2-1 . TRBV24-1 CATSDRKAGAYNEQFF
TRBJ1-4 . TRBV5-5 CASSPGQINEKLFF
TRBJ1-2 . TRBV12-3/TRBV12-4 CASRRPGAGYGYTF
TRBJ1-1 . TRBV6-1 CASRSLMNTEAFF
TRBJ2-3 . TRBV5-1 CASSPGSSGLDTQYF
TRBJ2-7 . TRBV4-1 CASSQDTGTGLGYEQYF
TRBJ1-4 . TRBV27 CASSPRTGGATNEKLFF
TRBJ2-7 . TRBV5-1 CASSGDSYEQYF
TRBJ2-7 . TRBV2 CASRGGGSYEQYF
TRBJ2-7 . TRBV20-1 CSAERSGQGKYEQYF
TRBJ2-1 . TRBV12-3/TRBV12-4 CASTAGTGRNEQFF
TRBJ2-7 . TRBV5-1 CASSFSGTVEYEQYF
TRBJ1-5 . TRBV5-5 CASSLQGVDNQPQHF
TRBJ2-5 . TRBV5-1 CASTGSRTAGGFYQETQYF
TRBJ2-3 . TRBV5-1 CASSPRGGAPLGDTQYF
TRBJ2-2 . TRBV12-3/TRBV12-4 CASRSRGGNTGELFF
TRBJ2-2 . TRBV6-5 CASSYTGAPGAGELFF
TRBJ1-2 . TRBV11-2 CASSLEGVGAGYTF
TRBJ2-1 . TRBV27 CASRRLIVLDEQFF